The clone carrying this T cell receptor (beta chain) has more than one count but fewer than ten. The antigen remains undetermined. This sample stems from a study of T cell repertoires in cytomegalovirus infection. Overall study context: Matching HLA type and CMV infection were both indicated by public TCR beta signatures. Regarding the study as a whole: Carriers of CMV plus the relevant HLA were identified by cumulative public TCR beta family frequency. HLA-C-restricted CMV clonotypes gave the most frequent clonotype in two of eight donors.

Per the germline V gene, CDR1 is SEHNR and CDR2 is FQNEAQ (reference sequence). The CDR3 consists of 14 residues. Trimming cost V 6 bases and J 3 bases, with 12 bases left between them. TCRdb re-analysed the reads in MiXCR, keeping a single row per CDR3 protein. This table holds under 850,000 distinct CDR3 sequences, around a third found once. This receptor was identified in a human donor in good health (CMV status not recorded). Some clones in this sample may be carry-over from other donors' samples. This sample comprised cultured PBMCs, obtained from culture after CMV antigen stimulation. This chain uses TRBV7-9 with TRBJ2-1, with D maybe TRBD2 (6 bases). The CDR3 protein is CASSRWGDYNEQFF. CDR3 nucleotides: TGTGCCAGCAGTAGATGGGGGGACTACAATGAGCAGTTCTTC. Variable domain in full (rest from reference TRBV7-9 and TRBJ2-1): DTGVSQNPRHKITKRGQNVTFRCDPISEHNRLYWYRQTLGQGPEFLTYFQNEAQLEKSRLLSDRFSAERPKGSFSTLEIQRTEQGDSAMYLCASSRWGDYNEQFFGPGTRLTVL.